The 6 T cell receptor beta chains in this list originate from one sample, sequenced in a study of identifying expanded T cells in peripheral blood. Clones were sequenced by immunoSEQ multiplex PCR, and TCRdb holds only the in-frame ones, with some missing. The sample consists of around 100,000 clones, roughly 88% of them appearing once. The specimen was blood. These receptors were obtained from a person between 18 and 75 years old in good health.

The V and J genes are TRBV7-9 and TRBJ1-2, with no clear D. V was shortened by 5 bases and J by 4 bases, with 17 bases between the two germline ends. Germline V lookup: CDR1 SEHNR, CDR2 FQNEAQ (reference sequence). This CDR3 contains 15 residues. CDR3 protein: CASSPSTEFFYGYTF. CDR3 nucleotide sequence: TGTGCCAGCAGCCCTTCAACGGAATTCTTCTATGGCTACACCTTC.

This chain uses TRBV11-2 with TRBJ1-3, with 7 bases identical to TRBD1. The ends lost 3 bases at V and 0 bases at J; junction bases unmatched: 2. Per germline, CDR1 SGHAT and CDR2 FQNNGV. This CDR3 comprises 15 residues. In DNA, the CDR3 is TGTGCCAGCAGCTTTGCAGGGGGCTCTGGAAACACCATATATTTT. This translates into CASSFAGGSGNTIYF.

The chain is built from TRBV7-2 and TRBJ2-7; no reliable D call. The length of the CDR3 is 17 residues. The V gene lost 2 bases and the J gene lost 0 bases, with 17 bases spanning the gap. Germline V CDR1 and CDR2: SGHTA, FQGNSA. CDR3 amino acids: CASSLRFVTVGSYEQYF. CDR3 DNA sequence: TGTGCCAGCAGCTTAAGGTTCGTAACAGTCGGCTCCTACGAGCAGTACTTC.

The chain uses TRBV10-3 and TRBJ2-7; the D is unclear. There are 13 residues in the CDR3. Per germline, CDR1 ENHRY and CDR2 SYGVKD. V was trimmed by 11 bases and J by 0 bases, leaving 14 bases between them. The DNA of the CDR3 is TGTGCCGTCGGACCGATAAGCTCCTACGAGCAGTACTTC. Protein sequence: CAVGPISSYEQYF.

The chain joins TRBV7-8 to TRBJ1-1; D is possibly TRBD1 (6 bases). The V and J ends lost 5 bases and 4 bases respectively, with 23 bases between them. Germline assignment: CDR1 SGHVS and CDR2 FQNEAQ. CDR3 length: 17 amino acids. CDR3 in DNA: TGTGCCAGCAGCGCGTATGGGATAGGGGGGGTAGGCACTGAAGCTTTCTTT. This sequence encodes CASSAYGIGGVGTEAFF.

The rearrangement links TRBV7-9 to TRBJ2-1, with a weak D call TRBD2 (6 bases). V was clipped by 3 bases and J by 0 bases, with 12 bases between them. Germline V CDR1 and CDR2: SEHNR, FQNEAQ (reference sequence). The CDR3 runs to 16 residues. This CDR3 is CASSFGGYGSYNEQFF. CDR3 in DNA: TGTGCCAGCAGCTTTGGGGGGTACGGCTCCTACAATGAGCAGTTCTTC.